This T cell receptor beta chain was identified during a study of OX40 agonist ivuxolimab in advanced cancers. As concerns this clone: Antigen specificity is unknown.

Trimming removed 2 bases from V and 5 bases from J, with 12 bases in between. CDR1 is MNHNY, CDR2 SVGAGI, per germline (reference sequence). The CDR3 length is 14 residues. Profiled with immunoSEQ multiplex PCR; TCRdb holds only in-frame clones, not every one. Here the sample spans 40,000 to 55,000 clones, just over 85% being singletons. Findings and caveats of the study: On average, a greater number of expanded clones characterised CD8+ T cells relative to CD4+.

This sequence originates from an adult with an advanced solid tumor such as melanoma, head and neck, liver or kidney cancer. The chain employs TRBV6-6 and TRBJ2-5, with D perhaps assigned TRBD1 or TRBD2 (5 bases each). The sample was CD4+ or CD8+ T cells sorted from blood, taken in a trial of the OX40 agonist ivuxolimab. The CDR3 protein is CASSYPGASETQYF. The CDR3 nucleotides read TGTGCCAGCAGTTACCCCGGGGCTTCGGAGACCCAGTACTTC.